One and the same sample provided the 28 T cell receptor beta chains below, sequenced in a study of T cell responses to AZD1222 COVID-19 vaccine. This table comes from immunoSEQ multiplex PCR, and its TCRdb copy is limited to in-frame clones, with some not included. The table includes about 100,000 clones, 70% to 90% detected once. The material was peripheral blood, obtained on day 0 of AZD1222 vaccination. These receptors were taken from an adult in good health.

The chain combines TRBV7-3 with TRBJ1-2, with TRBD1 as a possible D gene (6 bases). This CDR3 has 14 residues. Trimming pared 5 bases from V and 4 bases from J, leaving 14 bases between. The germline CDR1 and CDR2 sequences are SGHTA and FQGTGA. CDR3 region: CASSPGGQTYGYTF. The CDR3 coding sequence is TGTGCCAGCAGCCCCGGAGGACAGACCTATGGCTACACCTTC.

The chain combines TRBV30 with TRBJ1-2, with D unresolved. V lost 5 bases to trimming and J lost 4 bases, with 23 bases between them. The CDR3 totals 16 residues. CDR1 GTSNPN and CDR2 SVGIG come from the germline V gene (reference sequence). The CDR3 nucleotides read TGTGCCTGGTGGGGAGACGGCGCTCCCACTTTCTATGGCTACACCTTC. This encodes CAWWGDGAPTFYGYTF.

The chain has TRBV14 and TRBJ2-5, with D perhaps TRBD1 (5 bases). Per germline, CDR1 SGHDN and CDR2 FVKESK. With 1 base removed from V and 7 bases from J, the gap between germline ends came to 13 bases. The CDR3 contains 14 residues. The CDR3 spells CASSQGGAFWTQYF. In DNA form, the CDR3 reads TGTGCCAGCAGCCAAGGTGGGGCTTTTTGGACCCAGTACTTC.

The rearrangement joins TRBV29-1 to TRBJ2-6; D is possibly TRBD1 (5 bases). From germline, CDR1 is SQVTM and CDR2 ANQGSEA. This CDR3 comprises 18 residues. Deletions cut 0 bases from V and 0 bases from J, with 15 bases between. The DNA of the CDR3 is TGCAGCGTTGAAGAACGGTCCGGACACTCCTCTGGGGCCAACGTCCTGACTTTC. Translation: CSVEERSGHSSGANVLTF.

The genes are TRBV7-2 and TRBJ2-5; 11 bases map to TRBD2. Trimming at V came to 5 bases and at J to 4 bases, leaving 6 bases not matched to a gene. Germline CDR1 is SGHTA and CDR2 is FQGNSA. This CDR3 region has 15 residues. The CDR3: CASSLFSGGAETQYF. The CDR3 bases are TGTGCCAGCAGCCTATTTAGCGGGGGGGCAGAGACCCAGTACTTC.

The rearrangement uses TRBV5-1 and TRBJ1-6; tentative D call: TRBD1 (5 bases). CDR1 and CDR2 (germline): SGHRS, YFSETQ. V was pared by 3 bases and J by 6 bases, with 16 bases between. This CDR3 spans 16 amino acids. CDR3 sequence: CASSSGGGSINSPLHF. The DNA for the CDR3 is TGCGCCAGCAGCTCCGGGGGAGGGTCAATTAATTCACCCCTCCACTTT. The variable domain in full, completed from reference TRBV5-1 and TRBJ1-6, reads KAGVTQTPRYLIKTRGQQVTLSCSPISGHRSVSWYQQTPGQGLQFLFEYFSETQRNKGNFPGRFSGRQFSNSRSEMNVSTLELGDSALYLCASSSGGGSINSPLHFGNGTRLTVT.

The chain combines TRBV27 with TRBJ2-1, with D possibly called TRBD1 or TRBD2 (5 bases each). Trimming pared 6 bases from V and 4 bases from J, leaving 13 bases between. This CDR3 has 14 amino acids. The germline V gene encodes CDR1 MNHEY and CDR2 SMNVEV (reference sequence). Here the CDR3 reads CASSPGRTYNEQFF. The CDR3 coding sequence is TGTGCCAGCAGCCCGGGACGGACATACAATGAGCAGTTCTTC.

The table lists this clone with a few counts. This rearrangement joins TRBV5-1 to TRBJ1-2; 10 bases match TRBD1. The CDR3 runs to 13 residues. V shed 3 bases, J shed 8 bases, and the junction held 4 bases outside the gene matches. Per the germline V gene, CDR1 is SGHRS and CDR2 is YFSETQ. CDR3 nucleotide sequence: TGCGCCAGCAGCTACGGACAGGGGGGAGGCTACACCTTC. It codes for CASSYGQGGGYTF.

The rearrangement uses TRBV3-1 (or the pseudogene TRBV3-2) and TRBJ2-7; 9 nucleotides line up with TRBD2. Trimming removed 4 bases from V and 1 base from J; junction bases left unmatched: 8. This CDR3 spans 16 amino acids. From germline, CDR1 is LGHDT and CDR2 YNNKEL (reference sequence). The chain's CDR3 is CASSPGETSGSYEQYF. The DNA for the CDR3 is TGTGCCAGCAGCCCCGGAGAGACTAGCGGTTCCTACGAGCAGTACTTC.

The chain uses TRBV5-1 and TRBJ1-2; weak D call: TRBD1 (5 bases). V was cut by 0 bases and J by 11 bases, with 14 bases left in between. The length of the CDR3 is 13 residues. CDR1 is SGHRS, CDR2 YFSETQ, per germline. The CDR3 nucleotides read TGCGCCAGCAGCTTGGAGTTGCGGGGGAAGTACACCTTC. It encodes CASSLELRGKYTF.

This chain links TRBV5-1 with TRBJ1-4, with TRBD1 matching over 7 bases. This CDR3 comprises 14 residues. CDR1 is SGHRS and CDR2 is YFSETQ in the germline V gene. J lost 5 bases, V lost 3 bases, and 4 bases had no gene match. The CDR3 DNA follows: TGCGCCAGCAGCTCGGGACAGATCAATGAAAAACTGTTTTTT. Encoded protein: CASSSGQINEKLFF. The whole variable domain, filled in from reference TRBV5-1 and TRBJ1-4, reads KAGVTQTPRYLIKTRGQQVTLSCSPISGHRSVSWYQQTPGQGLQFLFEYFSETQRNKGNFPGRFSGRQFSNSRSEMNVSTLELGDSALYLCASSSGQINEKLFFGSGTQLSVL.

This chain links TRBV6-1 with TRBJ1-1; the D gene is possibly TRBD1 (5 bases). Germline CDR1 reads MNHNS; CDR2 reads SASEGT. The V gene lost 5 bases and the J gene lost 11 bases, with 12 bases spanning the gap. The CDR3 runs 11 residues. This chain's CDR3 is CASSSGTGAFF. The CDR3 DNA sequence: TGTGCCAGCAGTTCAGGGACTGGTGCTTTCTTT.

This chain connects TRBV28 to TRBJ2-2; 8 bases match TRBD2. The CDR3 consists of 16 residues. Germline values: CDR1 MDHEN, CDR2 SYDVKM. V lost 1 base, J lost 1 base, and 2 bases stayed unmatched. CDR3 region: CASSLFSGRNTGELFF. CDR3 in DNA: TGTGCCAGCAGTTTATTCAGCGGGAGGAACACCGGGGAGCTGTTTTTT.

The chain couples TRBV3-1 (or the pseudogene TRBV3-2) to TRBJ1-3; D perhaps matches TRBD1 (5 bases). Germline CDR1 and CDR2: LGHDT and YNNKEL (reference sequence). The CDR3 contains 14 residues. The germline V and J ends were trimmed by 4 bases and 7 bases, with 14 bases remaining between them. The CDR3: CASSPLGGTNTIYF. In nucleotides, the CDR3 is TGTGCCAGCAGCCCCCTGGGGGGAACGAACACCATATATTTT.

The rearrangement links TRBV18 to TRBJ1-2; D is unresolved. CDR1 KGHSH and CDR2 LQKENI come from the germline V gene. Trimming took 2 bases from V and 0 from J, leaving 7 bases between them. The CDR3 covers 14 residues. This chain's CDR3 is CASSPNSANYGYTF. CDR3 bases: TGTGCCAGCTCACCAAACTCAGCTAACTATGGCTACACCTTC.

The rearrangement links TRBV11-3 to TRBJ2-7; TRBD1 agrees at 7 bases. V was pared by 7 bases and J by 0 bases, with 6 bases of the junction left unmatched. CDR3 length: 14 amino acids. Looked up from germline, CDR1 is SGHNT and CDR2 is YENEEA. Written as DNA, the CDR3 is TGTGCCAGCACAAACAGGGGCCCCTCCTACGAGCAGTACTTC. Protein: CASTNRGPSYEQYF.

V gene TRBV2 combines with J gene TRBJ1-2, with a tentative D call TRBD1 (6 bases). Per the germline V gene, CDR1 is SNHLY and CDR2 is FYNNEI. The CDR3 has 12 amino acids. V was cut by 10 bases and J by 2 bases, with 11 bases left in between. CDR3 sequence: CAIQGPNYGYTF. In DNA form, the CDR3 reads TGTGCCATCCAGGGGCCCAACTATGGCTACACCTTC.

The V and J genes are TRBV15 and TRBJ1-5; D is perhaps TRBD1 (5 bases). The germline gives CDR1 LNHNV, CDR2 YYDKDF (reference sequence). This CDR3 region has 13 residues. Trimming stripped 0 bases from V and 6 bases from J, with 6 bases between. The CDR3 reads CATSRDQGQPQHF. In DNA form, the CDR3 reads TGTGCCACCAGCAGAGATCAGGGTCAGCCCCAGCATTTT.

This chain links TRBV7-9 with TRBJ1-1; D gene uncertain. V lost 4 bases and J 3 bases, leaving 15 bases between the germline ends. In germline, CDR1 is SEHNR, CDR2 FQNEAQ (reference sequence). The CDR3 contains 15 residues. This chain's CDR3 is CASSSPRRVHTEAFF. Here the CDR3 DNA reads TGTGCCAGCAGCTCACCGAGGCGTGTTCACACTGAAGCTTTCTTT.

This clone is a singleton in its sample. In DNA form, the CDR3 reads TGTGCCAGCAGTTGGGACAGGGCGTCCTATAATTCACCCCTCCACTTT. Its protein product is CASSWDRASYNSPLHF. The chain uses TRBV27 and TRBJ1-6; 9 nucleotides agree with TRBD1. Germline CDR1 is MNHEY and CDR2 is SMNVEV (reference sequence). The CDR3 contains 16 residues. After removal of 4 bases from V and 1 base from J, the junction contained 2 bases not matched to a gene.

The V call is TRBV6-2 or TRBV6-3, the J call TRBJ2-1; 8 nucleotides align to TRBD2. This CDR3 has 14 amino acids. The V gene's germline CDR1 is MNHEY and CDR2 SVGEGT. Unmatched junction bases numbered 6, after V lost 4 bases and J lost 7 bases. DNA for the CDR3: TGTGCCAGCAGTTCCCCGGGAGGGATGAATGAGCAGTTCTTC. This translates into CASSSPGGMNEQFF.

The count of this clone is one. The CDR3 DNA follows: TGTGCCAGCAGCCTCGCGGGACAGGGGGAGCAGCCCCAGCATTTT. This codes for CASSLAGQGEQPQHF. The chain couples TRBV7-8 to TRBJ1-5; the match to TRBD1 covers 11 bases. The V and J ends lost 5 bases and 7 bases, in that order; junction bases with no gene match: 7. The germline gives CDR1 SGHVS, CDR2 FQNEAQ. This CDR3 has 15 amino acids.

This clone occurred once. The chain has TRBV7-3 and TRBJ2-5, with a possible D match to TRBD1 (7 bases). CDR1 is SGHTA and CDR2 is FQGTGA in the germline V gene. The CDR3 totals 15 residues. V lost 6 bases and J lost 9, with 23 bases in between. CDR3 loop: CASRLTQGGAWAQYF. The CDR3 nucleotides are TGTGCCAGCAGACTAACGCAGGGGGGTGCTTGGGCCCAGTACTTC.

The chain is built from TRBV23-1 and TRBJ1-5, with 8 bases identical to TRBD1. TRBV23-1 is treated as an ORF (open reading frame) with a function not yet certain. The CDR3 spans 15 residues. The junction had 8 bases not matched to a gene; V was cut back by 4 bases and J by 6 bases. The CDR3 DNA reads as TGCGCCAGCAGTCCTGCAAACAGGGGGAGTCAGCCCCAGCATTTT. Its protein is CASSPANRGSQPQHF.

V is TRBV28 and J is TRBJ1-4; the match to TRBD1 covers 7 bases. The V gene end was trimmed by 4 bases and the J gene end by 8 bases; junction bases not matched to a gene: 13. The CDR3 sequence is 16 residues long. Germline CDR1 and CDR2: MDHEN and SYDVKM. CDR3 nucleotides: TGTGCCAGCAGTTCGCCCGGGACAGCCCGGGGGGAAAAACTGTTTTTT. Translation gives CASSSPGTARGEKLFF.

The V gene is TRBV4-2, the J gene TRBJ2-7, with TRBD2 matching 16 bases. Germline V gene data show CDR1 as LGHNA and CDR2 as YNFKEQ. The CDR3 sequence is 17 residues long. V shed 1 base and J 6 bases; nucleotides not matched to a gene: 6. The CDR3, as DNA: TGTGCCAGCAGCCAAGGAGTGGGGACTAGCGGGAGGGGCGAGCAGTACTTC. Its translation: CASSQGVGTSGRGEQYF.

The chain carries TRBV28 and TRBJ2-7; possibly TRBD2 for D (5 bases). The V end lost 6 bases, the J end lost 1 base, and 13 bases lay between the germline ends. From germline, CDR1 is MDHEN and CDR2 SYDVKM. The CDR3 is 14 residues long. The DNA for the CDR3 is TGTGCCAGCAGATCTGCTAGACTATCCTACGAGCAGTACTTC. Amino acid sequence: CASRSARLSYEQYF.

V usage is TRBV2 and J usage is TRBJ2-7; D not certain. This CDR3 is built from 12 residues. Germline lookup yields CDR1 SNHLY and CDR2 FYNNEI. Trimming stripped 4 bases from V and 2 bases from J, with 6 bases between. CDR3 loop: CASSAQTYEQYF. CDR3 DNA sequence: TGTGCCAGCAGTGCACAGACCTACGAGCAGTACTTC.